These T cell receptor beta chains were read from a single sample in a study of blood T cell repertoires in COVID-19. The method was immunoSEQ multiplex PCR; TCRdb's version includes in-frame clones alone and lacks a portion of them. The sample lists a few hundred thousand clones; about 80% were seen once. The sequencing input was PBMCs or T cells enriched from blood (not recorded which). These receptors were taken from a man between 50 and 59 years old who had recovered from COVID-19. Each CDR3 is given with its conserved first and last residue. Each record gives: V gene, CDR3 protein.

TRBV19 CASSVRRDRGLYEQYF
TRBV11-3 CASSGLSDGYTF
TRBV5-1 CASSWGLAGGRATDTQYF
TRBV28 CASSPWGSGSIKTQYF
TRBV7-2 CASSFNLAGETQYF
TRBV27 CASSSAVWEEAFF
TRBV28 CASRDPRGPNYGYTF
TRBV25-1 CASSESGRGPLTDTQYF
TRBV18 CASSDRGGQPQHF
TRBV7-2 CASSLGGQGELFF
TRBV14 CASSQSLRSGANVLTF
TRBV7-3 CASSLTPVTGELFF
TRBV7-2 CASSSSGQGFYNEQFF
TRBV19 CASSIDGSGNSPLHF
TRBV28 CATRPRGPHEQYF
TRBV4-1 CASSQGGREDEKLFF
TRBV24-1 CATKQGHTGELFF
TRBV18 CASSRPGQGNYGYTF
TRBV5-5 CASSGTGVVRLGGYTF
TRBV25-1 CASSDSPITGELFF
TRBV6-4 CASSDTPGSDTQYF
TRBV9 CASSVGTDYNEQFF
TRBV7-7 CASSLVGTGKETQYF
TRBV12-5 CASGSDRASNQPQHF
TRBV3-1/TRBV3-2 CASSSRGQGAHYGYTF
TRBV7-2 CASSLSLQAGAYEQYF